This T cell receptor (beta chain) was captured in a study of circulating CD8 cells and anti-PD-1 response in melanoma. Overall study results and limits: No tumor material was available, so peptide assays assessed reactivity.

Four subsets defined by PD-1 and/or TIGIT were sorted from live CD3+CD8+TCRalphabeta+ cells. Germline CDR1 and CDR2: MNHEY and SMNVEV (reference sequence). The V end lost 2 bases, the J end lost 5 bases, and 9 bases lay between the germline ends. The CDR3 contains 13 residues. By share, this clonotype ranks as medium-sized. The target antigen is unknown. Each library started from around 14 ng of total RNA using the QIAseq Immune Repertoire TCR panel. One entry per CDR3 protein, called by TCRdb with MiXCR from the reads. Of 1,500 to 2,500 distinct CDR3 sequences detected, about 6.7% appear once; the ten largest clones hold about 3%.

The material sequenced was CD8+ T cells from PBMCs, taken at baseline or after one month of anti-PD-1 therapy (not recorded which). V gene TRBV27 combines with J gene TRBJ1-1; D not certain. This receptor was obtained from a human donor with melanoma. Here the CDR3 DNA reads TGTGCCAGCAGTTTAGGAAGGCCAACTGAAGCTTTCTTT. Translation gives CASSLGRPTEAFF.